These 19 T cell receptor beta chains came from one sample sequenced in a study of blood T cells in healthy people across ages. Next came a second PCR, run for about 7 to 11 cycles, which used a sample-barcoded 5' primer along with a J-beta primer mix. TCRdb re-called the 5' RACE reads with MiXCR, one entry per CDR3 protein. The sample has some 700,000 distinct CDR3 sequences, about 42% seen once. Sequencing was carried out using blood. The receptor set was obtained from an older woman in good health.

The chain combines TRBV3-1 with TRBJ2-5, with 11 nucleotides matching TRBD2. V shed 7 bases, J shed 4 bases, and the junction held 14 bases outside the gene matches. Germline-derived CDR1 and CDR2 are LGHDT and YNNKEL (reference sequence). This CDR3 is built from 17 residues. CDR3 in DNA: TGTGCCAGCACCCCGTTGGCTAGCGGGAGGCCGTTAGAGACCCAGTACTTC. Translating gives CASTPLASGRPLETQYF.

This chain joins TRBV20-1 and TRBJ1-6, with D uncertain. This CDR3 has 13 amino acids. V lost 0 bases and J 7 bases, leaving 7 bases between the germline ends. The germline CDR1 and CDR2 sequences are DFQATT and SNEGSKA (reference sequence). The CDR3: CSARETANSPLHF. DNA for the CDR3: TGCAGTGCTAGAGAAACAGCAAATTCACCCCTCCACTTT.

A word on this clonotype: A much more abundant neighbour one base away suggests this may be a read error. This chain connects TRBV6-2 or TRBV6-3 to TRBJ2-5; 13 nucleotides match TRBD2. The DNA end lines up better with TRBJ2-7; the J call may be wrong. The CDR3 runs to 15 residues. Germline V gene sequence: CDR1 MNHEY, CDR2 SVGEGT. DNA of the CDR3: TGTGCCTGCAGGAACCCGGGACTAGCGGGGTACGAGCAGTACTTC. It translates to CACRNPGLAGYEQYF.

CDR3 in amino acids: CASSLALTSPAETQYF. CDR3 in DNA: TGTGCCAGCAGCTTGGCCCTGACTAGCCCAGCGGAGACCCAGTACTTC. The chain has TRBV7-9 and TRBJ2-5; TRBD2 matches at 7 bases. V dropped 3 bases and J dropped 5; count of bases not matched to a gene: 12. CDR3 length: 16 residues. Germline V gene data show CDR1 as SEHNR and CDR2 as FQNEAQ (reference sequence).

This chain links TRBV7-6 with TRBJ2-5; 7 nucleotides match TRBD2. Matching the DNA end better, TRBJ2-7 makes the J call doubtful. The CDR3 has 14 residues. Per germline, CDR1 SGHVS and CDR2 FNYEAQ. This chain's CDR3 is CASSLGQAGNEQYF. The CDR3 bases are TGTGCCAGCAGCTTAGGACAAGCGGGGAACGAGCAGTACTTC.

The chain couples TRBV20-1 to TRBJ2-5; a weak D match, TRBD2 (5 bases). The CDR3 runs 13 residues. V was shortened by 5 bases and J by 3 bases, with 13 bases between the two germline ends. Germline lookup yields CDR1 DFQATT and CDR2 SNEGSKA (reference sequence). The CDR3 DNA reads as TGCAGTGCTTCCCGGGGTTTCAAAGAGACCCAGTACTTC. Translation: CSASRGFKETQYF.

This clonotype appeared once. This rearrangement joins TRBV7-9 to TRBJ1-1; 7 bases fit TRBD1. Per the germline V gene, CDR1 is SEHNR and CDR2 is FQNEAQ (reference sequence). The CDR3 is 13 residues long. V gave up 4 bases and J gave up 2 bases; unmatched junction bases: 1. In DNA form, the CDR3 reads TGTGCCAGCAGCTGGGACAGTAACACTGAAGCTTTCTTT. Translation: CASSWDSNTEAFF.

This clonotype was counted a single time. The V call is TRBV6-6, the J call TRBJ2-1; a weak D match, TRBD2 (5 bases). Germline V CDR1 and CDR2: MNHNY, SVGAGI (reference sequence). Trimming shortened V by 7 bases and J by 5 bases, and 21 bases separated the two germline ends. This CDR3 has 16 amino acids. CDR3: CASTGVGRVLDNEQFF. CDR3 nucleotide sequence: TGTGCCAGCACGGGTGTAGGGCGGGTTCTCGACAATGAGCAGTTCTTC.

The rearrangement uses TRBV5-5 and TRBJ1-5; D is perhaps TRBD1 (5 bases). V dropped 4 bases and J dropped 5 bases, with 16 bases sitting between them. Looked up from germline, CDR1 is SGHKS and CDR2 is YYEKEE (reference sequence). The CDR3 has 15 residues. CDR3 coding DNA: TGTGCCAGCAGCCTGGGGGGAGGGAATTATCAGCCCCAGCATTTT. Amino acid sequence: CASSLGGGNYQPQHF.

This chain connects TRBV11-2 to TRBJ2-1, with 13 bases lining up with TRBD2. Germline V gene lookup returns CDR1 SGHAT and CDR2 FQNNGV. This CDR3 is built from 16 residues. The J segment lost 4 bases and the V segment lost 6 bases, leaving 6 bases of the junction unmatched. The CDR3 loop is CASRSSGLAGYNEQFF. For the CDR3, the DNA is TGTGCCAGCAGATCTTCGGGACTAGCGGGGTACAATGAGCAGTTCTTC.

The chain is built from TRBV18 and TRBJ1-6, with a weak D call TRBD1 (6 bases). Germline values: CDR1 KGHSH, CDR2 LQKENI. There are 17 residues in the CDR3. Trimming stripped 3 bases from V and 6 bases from J, with 18 bases between. The CDR3 coding sequence is TGTGCCAGCTCACCGGGTGGTTACAGGGTGCTTAATTCACCCCTCCACTTT. This sequence encodes CASSPGGYRVLNSPLHF.

This clonotype has more than one count but fewer than ten. V usage is TRBV18 and J usage is TRBJ1-5; D uncertain. CDR1 is KGHSH, CDR2 LQKENI, per germline. The CDR3 extends over 14 amino acids. Trimming cost V 1 base and J 3 bases, with 7 bases left between them. In DNA, the CDR3 is TGTGCCAGCTCACCACAGGGCGACAATCAGCCCCAGCATTTT. Protein: CASSPQGDNQPQHF.

This clonotype has just a few counts. V is TRBV9 and J is TRBJ2-3; 11 bases match TRBD2. After removal of 3 bases from V and 8 bases from J, the junction contained 11 bases not matched to a gene. Germline V gene lookup returns CDR1 SGDLS and CDR2 YYNGEE. The CDR3 extends over 16 amino acids. This CDR3 is CASSDGTSGRASTQYF. The DNA of the CDR3 is TGTGCCAGCAGCGACGGGACTAGCGGCCGAGCAAGTACGCAGTATTTT. The whole variable domain, remainder taken from reference TRBV9 and TRBJ2-3, is DSGVTQTPKHLITATGQRVTLRCSPRSGDLSVYWYQQSLDQGLQFLIQYYNGEERAKGNILERFSAQQFPDLHSELNLSSLELGDSALYFCASSDGTSGRASTQYFGPGTRLTVL.

The chain carries TRBV20-1 and TRBJ2-7, with 7 nucleotides matching TRBD2. Germline-derived CDR1 and CDR2 are DFQATT and SNEGSKA (reference sequence). The CDR3 is 15 residues long. The junction had 10 bases not matched to a gene; V was cut back by 3 bases and J by 2 bases. The CDR3 sequence is CSASPESGVPYEQYF. The CDR3, as DNA: TGCAGTGCTAGCCCTGAGAGCGGGGTCCCCTACGAGCAGTACTTC.

This clonotype was counted at least ten times. The V and J genes are TRBV7-2 and TRBJ2-1; D remains ambiguous. V lost 3 bases and J 7 bases, leaving 13 bases between the germline ends. In germline, CDR1 is SGHTA, CDR2 FQGNSA. This CDR3 region has 14 residues. CDR3 DNA sequence: TGTGCCAGCAGCTTCGGTCTAGAGGTAAATGAGCAGTTCTTC. The encoded protein is CASSFGLEVNEQFF. Full variable domain (missing parts from reference TRBV7-2 and TRBJ2-1): GAGVSQSPSNKVTEKGKDVELRCDPISGHTALYWYRQSLGQGLEFLIYFQGNSAPDKSGLPSDRFSAERTGGSVSTLTIQRTQQEDSAVYLCASSFGLEVNEQFFGPGTRLTVL.

This clonotype was detected a few times. The CDR3 sequence is CSANNRESYTF. CDR3 sequence (DNA): TGCAGCGCCAATAACAGGGAGAGCTACACCTTC. The chain carries TRBV29-1 and TRBJ1-2; D is possibly TRBD1 (6 bases). The length of the CDR3 is 11 residues. Trimming took off 7 bases at V and 9 bases at J, with 15 bases between the two ends. The germline CDR1 and CDR2 sequences are SQVTM and ANQGSEA.

The chain combines TRBV27 with TRBJ2-7; perhaps TRBD1 as D (5 bases). Trimming removed 8 bases at V and 7 bases at J, with 9 bases between. There are 10 residues in the CDR3. In germline, CDR1 is MNHEY, CDR2 SMNVEV (reference sequence). DNA of the CDR3: TGTGCCAGCGGGGCCACTGAGCAGTACTTC. Translated: CASGATEQYF.

The rearrangement uses TRBV9 and TRBJ2-7; the match to TRBD1 covers 8 bases. The CDR3 length is 13 residues. The V and J ends lost 1 base and 6 bases, in that order; junction bases with no gene match: 3. The V gene's germline CDR1 is SGDLS and CDR2 YYNGEE. CDR3 bases: TGTGCCAGCAGCGTAAGACAGGGGTCCGAGCAGTACTTC. Its protein is CASSVRQGSEQYF.

This clonotype was detected only a few times. The rearrangement joins TRBV9 to TRBJ2-5; 11 bases line up with TRBD2. J gave up 4 bases and V 3 bases, and 5 bases lay outside the gene matches. Germline V lookup: CDR1 SGDLS, CDR2 YYNGEE. The CDR3 length is 15 residues. CDR3 DNA sequence: TGTGCCAGCAGCGCCGGGACTAGCGGACTAGAGACCCAGTACTTC. This translates into CASSAGTSGLETQYF.